The 30 T cell receptor beta chains in this list originate from one sample, sequenced in a study of blood T cells in healthy people across ages. PCR was performed a second time for about 7 to 11 cycles using a sample-barcoded 5' primer and a J-beta primer mix. TCRdb independently ran MiXCR on the 5' RACE reads; one entry per CDR3 protein. The sample includes under 2 million distinct CDR3 sequences, roughly a third of them seen just once. Material: blood. The receptor source for this set is a woman aged 30 to 39 in good health.

V usage is TRBV20-1 and J usage is TRBJ1-4; D unclear. Germline assignment: CDR1 DFQATT and CDR2 SNEGSKA (reference sequence). The V gene lost 6 bases and the J gene lost 0 bases, with 5 bases spanning the gap. The CDR3 covers 12 residues. The chain's CDR3 is CSAPATNEKLFF. CDR3 DNA sequence: TGCAGTGCCCCAGCAACTAATGAAAAACTGTTTTTT.

V gene TRBV27 combines with J gene TRBJ2-2, with D unresolved. CDR1 and CDR2 from the germline V gene are MNHEY and SMNVEV (reference sequence). The V end was cut by 5 bases, the J end by 5 bases, with 12 bases between. CDR3 size: 14 residues. The CDR3 sequence: CASSPGVGTGELFF. CDR3 in DNA: TGTGCCAGCAGTCCTGGGGTGGGAACCGGGGAGCTGTTTTTT.

The chain links TRBV11-2 to TRBJ2-3, with a possible D match to TRBD1 (6 bases). V lost 1 base, J lost 2 bases, and 10 bases lay in between. The CDR3 runs to 15 residues. Germline V gene data show CDR1 as SGHAT and CDR2 as FQNNGV. The CDR3 is CASSLGGQFTDTQYF. For the CDR3, the DNA is TGTGCCAGCAGCTTAGGCGGACAGTTCACAGATACGCAGTATTTT.

The V gene is TRBV20-1, the J gene TRBJ2-1; 13 bases match TRBD2. This CDR3 comprises 15 residues. V shed 4 bases, J shed 5 bases, and the junction held 5 bases outside the gene matches. In germline, CDR1 is DFQATT, CDR2 SNEGSKA (reference sequence). CDR3: CSATRGTSGDNEQFF. The CDR3 coding sequence is TGCAGTGCTACCCGAGGGACTAGCGGGGACAATGAGCAGTTCTTC.

The rearrangement links TRBV4-1 to TRBJ2-3, with a tentative D call TRBD2 (6 bases). Germline V CDR1 and CDR2: MGHRA, YSYEKL. CDR3 size: 16 residues. Trimming cost V 0 bases and J 5 bases, with 15 bases left between them. The CDR3 region is CASSQDLGLGGDTQYF. The CDR3 DNA reads as TGCGCCAGCAGCCAAGATTTGGGACTTGGGGGAGATACGCAGTATTTT.

The chain has TRBV10-3 and TRBJ1-2, with 8 positions matching TRBD1. The CDR3 is 14 amino acids. The germline V gene has CDR1 ENHRY and CDR2 SYGVKD. The ends lost 5 bases at V and 5 bases at J; junction bases unmatched: 7. CDR3 protein: CAISRQGLAYGYTF. CDR3 DNA: TGTGCCATCAGTCGACAGGGGTTAGCATATGGCTACACCTTC.

This clonotype has just a few counts. J is TRBJ2-5 and V is TRBV9; 9 bases agree with TRBD2. Trimming removed 2 bases from V and 5 bases from J; junction bases left unmatched: 7. The CDR3 sequence is 15 residues long. Germline-derived CDR1 and CDR2 are SGDLS and YYNGEE. The CDR3 region has the DNA TGTGCCAGCAGCGTCGGCGGGGGGGCAGGGGAGACCCAGTACTTC. This translates into CASSVGGGAGETQYF.

The chain employs TRBV7-9 and TRBJ2-5; perhaps TRBD2 as D (6 bases). The DNA matches TRBJ2-7 better at its end, which makes the J call doubtful. Looked up from germline, CDR1 is SEHNR and CDR2 is FQNEAQ (reference sequence). The CDR3 consists of 14 residues. This CDR3 reads CASSLEETSNEQYF. As DNA, the CDR3 is TGTGCCAGCAGCTTAGAAGAGACTAGTAACGAGCAGTACTTC.

The chain carries TRBV7-3 and TRBJ2-3; TRBD2 matches at 13 bases. Germline CDR1 reads SGHTA; CDR2 reads FQGTGA. CDR3 length: 16 amino acids. V shed 5 bases, J shed 3 bases, and the junction held 5 bases outside the gene matches. The CDR3 DNA reads as TGTGCCAGCAGCAGGACTAGCGGGAGTATGACAGATACGCAGTATTTT. This gives the protein CASSRTSGSMTDTQYF. The entire variable domain, with the rest obtained from reference TRBV7-3 and TRBJ2-3, is as follows: GAGVSQTPSNKVTEKGKYVELRCDPISGHTALYWYRQSLGQGPEFLIYFQGTGAADDSGLPNDRFFAVRPEGSVSTLKIQRTERGDSAVYLCASSRTSGSMTDTQYFGPGTRLTVL.

The chain recombines TRBV20-1 with TRBJ2-5, with 9 positions matching TRBD1. The V segment lost 0 bases and the J segment 2 bases; nucleotides outside the gene matches: 7. CDR1 DFQATT and CDR2 SNEGSKA come from the germline V gene (reference sequence). The CDR3 spans 16 residues. CDR3 sequence reads: CSARDRDRVLQETQYF. CDR3 in DNA: TGCAGTGCTAGAGATCGGGACAGGGTACTACAAGAGACCCAGTACTTC.

V and J are TRBV10-3 and TRBJ1-1, with D uncertain. CDR3 length: 11 residues. V lost 8 bases and J lost 4, with 8 bases in between. The germline gives CDR1 ENHRY, CDR2 SYGVKD. CDR3 sequence (DNA): TGTGCCATCTCGAGTTTCACTGAAGCTTTCTTT. Protein sequence: CAISSFTEAFF.

The chain carries TRBV28 and TRBJ2-7, with no clear D. Germline CDR1 reads MDHEN; CDR2 reads SYDVKM. V lost 5 bases to trimming and J lost 2 bases, with 10 bases between them. The CDR3 loop spans 13 amino acids. CDR3 DNA sequence: TGTGCCAGCAGTCTGAGTCATGCCTACGAGCAGTACTTC. Protein: CASSLSHAYEQYF. Together with reference TRBV28 and TRBJ2-7, the CDR3 gives the full variable domain: DVKVTQSSRYLVKRTGEKVFLECVQDMDHENMFWYRQDPGLGLRLIYFSYDVKMKEKGDIPEGYSVSREKKERFSLILESASTNQTSMYLCASSLSHAYEQYFGPGTRLTVT.

V and J are TRBV6-5 and TRBJ2-5, with a possible D match to TRBD2 (6 bases). V lost 8 bases and J lost 4, with 17 bases in between. CDR1 and CDR2 (germline): MNHEY, SVGAGI. The CDR3 is made up of 14 amino acids. Written as DNA, the CDR3 is TGTGCCAGCGAGCCGGAGGGCCTGGGAGAGACCCAGTACTTC. Translation: CASEPEGLGETQYF.

This clonotype was counted only a few times. This sequence joins TRBV15 and TRBJ2-1; D gene unclear. Germline CDR1 LNHNV, CDR2 YYDKDF (reference sequence). The CDR3 is 14 amino acids. The germline V and J ends were trimmed by 0 bases and 5 bases, with 8 bases remaining between them. CDR3 in amino acids: CATSRDNRNNEQFF. The CDR3 region has the DNA TGTGCCACCAGCAGAGATAACAGAAACAATGAGCAGTTCTTC.

There are a few counts of this clonotype. This rearrangement joins TRBV28 to TRBJ1-2; 7 nucleotides match TRBD1. V lost 7 bases, J lost 10 bases, and 6 bases stayed unmatched. The CDR3 runs to 11 residues. Germline loops: CDR1 MDHEN, CDR2 SYDVKM. The CDR3 sequence: CASNRDSIYTF. CDR3 sequence (DNA): TGTGCCAGCAACCGGGACAGCATCTACACCTTC.

This chain connects TRBV6-2 or TRBV6-3 to TRBJ2-5; TRBD2 matches 8 bases. CDR3 length equals 16 residues. Germline assignment: CDR1 MNHEY and CDR2 SVGEGT. The ends lost 0 bases at V and 2 bases at J; junction bases unmatched: 5. CDR3: CASSYSGGRPQETQYF. The CDR3 DNA reads TGTGCCAGCAGTTACTCGGGCGGGAGGCCGCAAGAGACCCAGTACTTC.

This chain uses TRBV20-1 with TRBJ1-5; no clear D gene. Germline CDR1 reads DFQATT; CDR2 reads SNEGSKA (reference sequence). Trimming took 1 base from V and 1 from J, leaving 14 bases between them. There are 16 residues in the CDR3. The CDR3 protein is CSARAYPFRSNQPQHF. CDR3 bases: TGCAGTGCTAGAGCTTATCCTTTTAGAAGCAATCAGCCCCAGCATTTT.

This clonotype was observed many times. This chain joins TRBV29-1 and TRBJ2-7; tentatively, D is TRBD1 or TRBD2 (5 bases each). The CDR3 spans 12 residues. V was pared by 5 bases and J by 5 bases, with 13 bases between. The germline CDR1 and CDR2 sequences are SQVTM and ANQGSEA. The CDR3 DNA is TGCAGCGTTCAAGGGGACGGGAACGAGCAGTACTTC. Its protein product is CSVQGDGNEQYF.

The chain joins TRBV27 to TRBJ1-2; D is ambiguous. CDR1 and CDR2 (germline): MNHEY, SMNVEV (reference sequence). Trimming cost V 5 bases and J 1 base, with 14 bases left between them. This CDR3 has 15 residues. The chain's CDR3 is CASSPRQGYNYGYTF. DNA for the CDR3: TGTGCCAGCAGTCCCCGACAAGGCTATAACTATGGCTACACCTTC.

For this clonotype: The junction departs from germline at one end; a sequencing error may be responsible. The genes are TRBV20-1 and TRBJ2-1; 11 bases fit TRBD2. The CDR3 sequence is 15 residues long. Germline values: CDR1 DFQATT, CDR2 SNEGSKA (reference sequence). The CDR3: CSALPTSGVYNGQFF. The CDR3 coding sequence is TGCAGTGCTCTGCCGACTAGCGGGGTGTACAATGGGCAGTTCTTC.

This clonotype was found many times. The rearrangement links TRBV10-3 to TRBJ2-7, with 11 bases identical to TRBD1. Germline V gene sequence: CDR1 ENHRY, CDR2 SYGVKD. The CDR3 spans 13 residues. Unmatched junction bases numbered 5, after V lost 10 bases and J lost 3 bases. CDR3 loop: CASRGQGVYEQYF. The CDR3 DNA reads TGTGCCAGCCGGGGACAGGGGGTCTACGAGCAGTACTTC.

This chain connects TRBV2 to TRBJ2-3; D is possibly TRBD1 or TRBD2 (5 bases each). CDR3 length: 15 residues. Deletions cut 3 bases from V and 11 bases from J, with 21 bases between. Germline-derived CDR1 and CDR2 are SNHLY and FYNNEI. This chain's CDR3 is CASSDSPRGEGMQYF. For the CDR3, the DNA is TGTGCCAGCAGTGACTCCCCCCGGGGCGAGGGTATGCAGTATTTT.

V and J are TRBV6-5 and TRBJ1-5; D perhaps matches TRBD1 (5 bases). V was trimmed by 2 bases and J by 7 bases, leaving 9 bases between them. There are 13 residues in the CDR3. Germline CDR1 is MNHEY and CDR2 is SVGAGI. For the CDR3, the DNA is TGTGCCAGCAGTTACAACTCAGGGCAGCCCCAGCATTTT. Translation gives CASSYNSGQPQHF.

This clonotype was detected many times. The CDR3 reads CASSLGSRGAYEQYF. The CDR3 nucleotides read TGTGCCAGCAGCTTAGGGAGCCGGGGGGCCTACGAGCAGTACTTC. The genes are TRBV7-8 and TRBJ2-7, with 7 bases lining up with TRBD2. CDR3 length: 15 amino acids. The germline CDR1 and CDR2 sequences are SGHVS and FQNEAQ. Trimming at V came to 1 base and at J to 2 bases, leaving 5 bases not matched to a gene.

This chain uses TRBV6-2 or TRBV6-3 with TRBJ1-5, with D unclear. The CDR3 is 14 residues long. Trimming removed 0 bases from V and 10 bases from J, with 13 bases in between. The germline V gene has CDR1 MNHEY and CDR2 SVGEGT. CDR3 in amino acids: CASSYSGLASPQHF. The DNA of the CDR3 is TGTGCCAGCAGTTACTCGGGCCTGGCAAGCCCCCAGCATTTT.

This clonotype came up a few times. The rearrangement links TRBV2 to TRBJ1-1; maybe TRBD1 (6 bases). Deletions cut 5 bases from V and 5 bases from J, with 15 bases between. This CDR3 contains 14 residues. CDR1 and CDR2 from the germline V gene are SNHLY and FYNNEI. The CDR3 spells CASSILQGRTEAFF. The CDR3 nucleotides read TGTGCCAGCAGTATCTTACAGGGACGGACTGAAGCTTTCTTT.

This clonotype was counted only a few times. The chain uses TRBV28 and TRBJ2-1; TRBD2 is a possible D gene (5 bases). Deletions cut 6 bases from V and 2 bases from J, with 14 bases between. Germline values: CDR1 MDHEN, CDR2 SYDVKM. CDR3 length: 15 amino acids. The CDR3 region is CASSSVNSAYNEQFF. The CDR3 region has the DNA TGTGCCAGCAGCTCCGTTAATAGCGCCTACAATGAGCAGTTCTTC.

This clonotype was seen many times. The chain is built from TRBV10-3 and TRBJ2-7, with a possible D match to TRBD2 (6 bases). This CDR3 has 14 amino acids. V gave up 0 bases and J gave up 7 bases, with 13 bases separating them. Germline CDR1 ENHRY, CDR2 SYGVKD. The CDR3 here is CAISESRRVEEQYF. CDR3 nucleotide sequence: TGTGCCATCAGTGAGTCTAGGAGGGTTGAGGAGCAGTACTTC.

The gene calls are TRBV15 and TRBJ1-5; TRBD1 agrees at 9 bases. The V segment lost 3 bases and the J segment 2 bases; nucleotides outside the gene matches: 17. There are 20 residues in the CDR3. Germline V gene lookup returns CDR1 LNHNV and CDR2 YYDKDF (reference sequence). The CDR3 protein is CATSSVSPDRGRIGNQPQHF. CDR3 in DNA: TGTGCCACCAGCAGCGTATCCCCGGACAGGGGCCGTATTGGCAATCAGCCCCAGCATTTT. Supplemented by reference TRBV15 and TRBJ1-5, the full variable domain reads DAMVIQNPRYQVTQFGKPVTLSCSQTLNHNVMYWYQQKSSQAPKLLFHYYDKDFNNEADTPDNFQSRRPNTSFCFLDIRSPGLGDTAMYLCATSSVSPDRGRIGNQPQHFGDGTRLSIL.

This chain connects TRBV28 to TRBJ2-1, with 13 bases aligning to TRBD2. Germline V gene lookup returns CDR1 MDHEN and CDR2 SYDVKM. The CDR3 extends over 16 amino acids. With V trimmed by 4 bases and J by 9 bases, 9 bases remained unmatched. CDR3 protein: CASSSGLAGVLTEQFF. In DNA, the CDR3 is TGTGCCAGCAGTTCCGGACTAGCGGGAGTCTTGACTGAGCAGTTCTTC. Complete variable domain (other parts from reference TRBV28 and TRBJ2-1): DVKVTQSSRYLVKRTGEKVFLECVQDMDHENMFWYRQDPGLGLRLIYFSYDVKMKEKGDIPEGYSVSREKKERFSLILESASTNQTSMYLCASSSGLAGVLTEQFFGPGTRLTVL.